This record concerns one T cell receptor (beta chain) sequence. Trimming took 3 bases from V and 5 from J; bases not matched to a gene: 11. Germline V gives CDR1 SEHNR, CDR2 FQNEAQ (reference sequence). This CDR3 is built from 16 residues. Authors' data handling: Amplified reference gene primers provided the basis for estimating nucleated cell counts. Sequencing used immunoSEQ multiplex PCR; TCRdb keeps in-frame clones, though not all of them. The DNA was the basis for D and trimming; V, J and clone size are from that table. The sample records under 150,000 clones, around 86% being singletons. The data were taken from a study of blood T cell repertoires in COVID-19. Study-level information: Samples came from the United States, Italy and Spain, spanning acute and convalescent COVID-19. The analysed material was cDNA or gDNA that came from T cells, B-cell-depleted T cells, or PBMCs.

The receptor was isolated from a man older than 75 with acute or convalescent COVID-19. This chain connects TRBV7-9 to TRBJ1-1, with 8 bases identical to TRBD1. The material sequenced was peripheral blood. The CDR3 bases are TGTGCCAGCAGCTTGGCGGGCGGGACAGGAGGAACTGAAGCTTTCTTT. This translates into CASSLAGGTGGTEAFF.